The 26 T cell receptor beta chains presented below share a single source sample, sequenced in a study of breast tumors, draining lymph nodes, adjacent tissues. TCRdb independently ran MiXCR on the multiplex PCR reads; one entry per CDR3 protein. The sample lists approximately 20,000 distinct CDR3 sequences, about 50% seen once, with roughly 8% in the top ten. Sequenced input: breast tumor tissue. The receptors shown here come from a female donor with breast cancer. Some clones in this sample may be carry-over from other donors' samples.

In DNA form, the CDR3 reads TGTGCCAGCAGCGTAGCCCTCCGACAGGGTTCCTACGAGCAGTACTTC. This translates into CASSVALRQGSYEQYF. The genes are TRBV9 and TRBJ2-7; TRBD1 matches at 7 bases. CDR3 length: 16 residues. The germline CDR1 and CDR2 sequences are SGDLS and YYNGEE. J was trimmed by 1 base and V by 0 bases; bases with no gene match: 7.

This clonotype was recorded only once. V and J are TRBV7-2 and TRBJ1-6, with D possibly matching TRBD1 (6 bases). This CDR3 region has 13 residues. Germline CDR1 and CDR2: SGHTA and FQGNSA. Trimming stripped 6 bases from V and 10 bases from J, with 13 bases between. This CDR3 is CASRRGAGSPLHF. The CDR3 coding sequence is TGTGCCAGCAGGAGGGGGGCGGGCTCACCCCTCCACTTT.

This clonotype is labeled as medium-sized. The chain links TRBV13 to TRBJ2-7; 10 bases are a match to TRBD1. The CDR3 has 18 residues. Germline CDR1 is PRHDT and CDR2 is FYEKMQ (reference sequence). V lost 1 base, J lost 4 bases, and 13 bases stayed unmatched. Here the CDR3 reads CASSLVTRRTGGSYEQYF. CDR3 nucleotides: TGTGCCAGCAGCTTAGTAACACGGCGGACAGGGGGGTCGTACGAGCAGTACTTC.

This clonotype was detected ten times or more. The chain couples TRBV24-1 to TRBJ2-1; 12 bases match TRBD1. The CDR3 length is 18 residues. The V gene end was trimmed by 3 bases and the J gene end by 3 bases; junction bases not matched to a gene: 8. Germline V CDR1 and CDR2: KGHDR, SFDVKD. DNA of the CDR3: TGTGCCACCAGTGATGCCGGGACAGGGGGCTTAGACTACAATGAGCAGTTCTTC. It codes for CATSDAGTGGLDYNEQFF.

Only a few counts were recorded for this clonotype. The CDR3 does not end in the conserved phenylalanine or tryptophan, so this is likely a read error. This chain connects TRBV9 to TRBJ2-1; possible D gene TRBD1, 6 bases. Trimming took 2 bases from V and 4 from J, leaving 7 bases between them. CDR1 SGDLS and CDR2 YYNGEE come from the germline V gene. CDR3 size: 13 residues. The CDR3 is CASSVGQYNEQFS. For the CDR3, the DNA is TGTGCCAGCAGCGTTGGACAGTACAATGAGCAGTTCTCC.

The CDR3 sequence is CASRGEGSNQPQYF. CDR3 nucleotides: TGTGCCAGCAGGGGCGAGGGAAGCAATCAGCCCCAGTACTTC. The chain couples TRBV6-4 to TRBJ2-5, with a tentative D call TRBD2 (5 bases). The CDR3 totals 14 residues. Between the trimmed V and J ends, which lost 6 bases and 9 bases, there was a span of 20 bases. Germline assignment: CDR1 MRHNA and CDR2 SNTAGT.

This clonotype appeared many times. CDR3 in DNA: TGTGCCAGCAGCCAAGCGCGGGGGGGTGGAAACACCATATATTTT. Its translation is CASSQARGGGNTIYF. The V gene is TRBV4-2, the J gene TRBJ1-3; TRBD1 might be the D (5 bases). The CDR3 has 15 residues. With 1 base removed from V and 3 bases from J, the gap between germline ends came to 10 bases. Germline V gene lookup returns CDR1 LGHNA and CDR2 YNFKEQ.

Regarding this clonotype: One end of the junction fails to match germline, which may point to a read error. V usage is TRBV11-3 and J usage is TRBJ2-7; perhaps TRBD2 as D (6 bases). Germline lookup yields CDR1 SGHNT and CDR2 YENEEA. CDR3 length equals 15 residues. In nucleotides, the CDR3 is TGTGCCAGCAGCCCCGGTTGGGCGGGGAGCTACGGGCAGTACTTC. This codes for CASSPGWAGSYGQYF.

In its sample, this clonotype is medium-sized. The chain joins TRBV24-1 to TRBJ2-3, with D perhaps being TRBD1 or TRBD2 (6 bases each). Trimming stripped 5 bases from V and 0 bases from J, with 14 bases between. The CDR3 loop spans 16 amino acids. Germline V gives CDR1 KGHDR, CDR2 SFDVKD. CDR3 in amino acids: CATSAGDIPSTDTQYF. DNA of the CDR3: TGTGCCACCAGTGCGGGGGACATACCTAGCACAGATACGCAGTATTTT.

A note on this clonotype: The germline gene is not matched at one end of the junction; a read error may be the cause. The chain's CDR3 is CGASRQGEAQYF. As DNA, the CDR3 is TGCGGTGCTAGTAGACAGGGAGAGGCCCAGTACTTC. This sequence joins TRBV20-1 and TRBJ2-5; 7 bases map to TRBD1. Germline V CDR1 and CDR2: DFQATT, SNEGSKA (reference sequence). The length of the CDR3 is 12 residues.

This clonotype was picked up many times. The CDR3, as DNA: TGTGCCAGCAGCCTTACATCAGACTACACCTTC. Translation gives CASSLTSDYTF. V and J are TRBV11-2 and TRBJ1-2; D is uncertain. Germline CDR1 SGHAT, CDR2 FQNNGV. CDR3 length: 11 residues. V was cut by 5 bases and J by 10 bases, with 11 bases left in between.

The chain combines TRBV29-1 with TRBJ2-1; D perhaps matches TRBD1 (6 bases). Deletions cut 7 bases from V and 0 bases from J, with 19 bases between. The CDR3 spans 16 residues. Germline-derived CDR1 and CDR2 are SQVTM and ANQGSEA. The chain's CDR3 is CSAQSRGPSSYNEQFF. Written as DNA, the CDR3 is TGCAGCGCCCAGTCCAGGGGTCCGAGCTCCTACAATGAGCAGTTCTTC.

In this sample, this clonotype turned up many times. The chain has TRBV6-5 and TRBJ2-1; 9 nucleotides line up with TRBD2. Germline trimming cut 5 bases from V and 8 bases from J; bases unmatched to any gene: 10. Germline V gene data show CDR1 as MNHEY and CDR2 as SVGAGI. The CDR3 loop spans 15 amino acids. The CDR3, as DNA: TGTGCCAGCAGTCCCGCGGGAGGGCCCTCGGATGAGCAGTTCTTC. It encodes CASSPAGGPSDEQFF.

The V and J genes are TRBV4-3 and TRBJ2-2; D perhaps matches TRBD1 (6 bases). CDR1 is LGHNA, CDR2 YSLEER, per germline. V shed 3 bases and J shed 8 bases, with 10 bases lying between them. The CDR3 sequence is 13 residues long. The CDR3 nucleotides read TGCGCCAGCAGCCACCCTGGACAGGGGGAGCTGTTTTTT. Amino acids: CASSHPGQGELFF.

This clonotype showed up many times. The chain employs TRBV12-3 or TRBV12-4 and TRBJ2-1, with 7 bases identical to TRBD1. The ends lost 3 bases at V and 7 bases at J; junction bases unmatched: 12. This CDR3 has 16 residues. Written as DNA, the CDR3 is TGTGCCAGCAGTTTCTTTTTCAGGGGGAGCGATAATGAGCAGTTCTTC. Translation: CASSFFFRGSDNEQFF.

The V gene is TRBV7-2, the J gene TRBJ2-7, with D perhaps TRBD1 or TRBD2 (5 bases each). From germline, CDR1 is SGHTA and CDR2 FQGNSA. Trimming pared 3 bases from V and 0 bases from J, leaving 12 bases between. The CDR3 covers 15 residues. Written as DNA, the CDR3 is TGTGCCAGCAGCTTGAACCGGGGCCCCTCCTACGAGCAGTACTTC. It codes for CASSLNRGPSYEQYF.

This clonotype occurred a few times. The chain combines TRBV7-3 with TRBJ2-2, with D unclear. Germline V gene data show CDR1 as SGHTA and CDR2 as FQGTGA. The CDR3 totals 9 residues. The CDR3 loop reads CANTGELFF. The DNA for the CDR3 is TGTGCGAACACCGGGGAGCTGTTTTTT.

This clonotype has more than one count but fewer than ten. A read error is possible here, since a much larger clone lies one base away. V gene TRBV5-1 combines with J gene TRBJ2-7, with a weak D call TRBD1 (5 bases). The V gene lost 4 bases and the J gene lost 12 bases, with 20 bases spanning the gap. The CDR3 runs to 13 residues. Germline V gives CDR1 SGHRS, CDR2 YFSETQ. In DNA, the CDR3 is TGCGCCAGCAGCCCCGGACACGGCTACGACCGGTACTTC. Residues: CASSPGHGYDRYF.

This clonotype was seen at least ten times. A much bigger clone sits one base away, suggesting this may be a read error. The genes are TRBV5-8 and TRBJ1-2; 7 bases align to TRBD1. With 5 bases clipped from V and 4 bases from J, the junction kept 11 bases outside the gene matches. CDR3 length: 15 residues. Germline CDR1 and CDR2: SGHTS and YDEGEE. CDR3 amino acids: CASRAGTASFYGYTF. CDR3 bases: TGTGCCAGCAGGGCCGGGACAGCGTCCTTCTATGGCTACACCTTC.

This clonotype has a count of ten or more. The rearrangement joins TRBV19 to TRBJ2-2, with D possibly matching TRBD2 (6 bases). V gave up 5 bases and J gave up 0 bases, with 10 bases separating them. The CDR3 has 15 residues. Per the germline V gene, CDR1 is LNHDA and CDR2 is SQIVND (reference sequence). The CDR3 DNA follows: TGTGCCAGTAGTGGGGACTCCGCGAACACCGGGGAGCTGTTTTTT. Translated, it gives CASSGDSANTGELFF.

The chain couples TRBV13 to TRBJ2-7; TRBD1 agrees at 8 bases. The CDR3 has 13 amino acids. V shed 5 bases, J shed 1 base, and the junction held 1 base outside the gene matches. Germline CDR1 reads PRHDT; CDR2 reads FYEKMQ (reference sequence). CDR3 amino acids: CASSRQGSYEQYF. The CDR3, as DNA: TGTGCCAGCAGCCGACAGGGGTCCTACGAGCAGTACTTC.

The chain carries TRBV5-5 and TRBJ2-7; 12 positions match TRBD2. The J segment lost 3 bases and the V segment lost 0 bases, leaving 1 base of the junction unmatched. Per the germline V gene, CDR1 is SGHKS and CDR2 is YYEKEE (reference sequence). The CDR3 length is 15 residues. The DNA for the CDR3 is TGTGCCAGCAGCTTGGGGACTAGCGGGATCTACGAGCAGTACTTC. Translated: CASSLGTSGIYEQYF.

There are many counts of this clonotype. The CDR3 sequence is CASSVTSGTDTQYF. The CDR3 bases are TGTGCCAGCAGCGTTACTAGCGGCACAGATACGCAGTATTTT. This chain links TRBV5-6 with TRBJ2-3; 7 nucleotides match TRBD2. Germline CDR1 reads SGHDT; CDR2 reads YYEEEE. The CDR3 is 14 amino acids. Trimming removed 4 bases from V and 1 base from J; junction bases left unmatched: 3.

Ten or more counts support this clonotype. Just one base apart from a much larger clone, this may be a read error. The genes are TRBV6-2 or TRBV6-3 and TRBJ2-7; 9 nucleotides line up with TRBD1. Trimming removed 5 bases from V and 1 base from J; junction bases left unmatched: 18. This CDR3 has 19 amino acids. CDR1 MNHEY and CDR2 SVGEGT come from the germline V gene. The CDR3 region is CASSLTLQGTGTLSYEQYF. CDR3 bases: TGTGCCAGCAGTCTCACCCTACAGGGGACAGGGACTCTTTCCTACGAGCAGTACTTC.

The chain combines TRBV2 with TRBJ2-5; TRBD1 matches 8 bases. Germline V gene sequence: CDR1 SNHLY, CDR2 FYNNEI. The CDR3 sequence is 13 residues long. With V trimmed by 7 bases and J by 2 bases, 3 bases remained unmatched. CDR3 sequence reads: CASKRDRQETQYF. For the CDR3, the DNA is TGTGCCAGCAAACGGGACAGGCAAGAGACCCAGTACTTC.

On this clonotype itself: Germline is not matched at one junction end, which may reflect a read error. This chain joins TRBV7-9 and TRBJ2-1, with TRBD2 matching over 7 bases. The CDR3 contains 12 residues. Germline V CDR1 and CDR2: SEHNR, FQNEAQ (reference sequence). DNA for the CDR3: TGCGCCAGCAGCCAGGGAGGGGATGAGCAGTTCTTC. Translation gives CASSQGGDEQFF.